These T cell receptor beta chains were read from a single sample in a study of post-analysis software for immune sequencing data. TCRdb reprocessed the PCR reads with MiXCR, giving one entry per CDR3 protein. The top ten hold 13% of the sample, which has over 300,000 distinct CDR3 sequences, 30% to 45% seen once. The sequenced sample consisted of blood. The receptors here all came from a girl aged 5 to 17 with multiple sclerosis. Both conserved end residues are part of each CDR3.

len: 12
v_gene: TRBV28
CDR3aa: CASIGARYGYTF

len: 15
v_gene: TRBV9
CDR3aa: CASSPRTGGIDEQYF

len: 15
v_gene: TRBV20-1
CDR3aa: CSALDRGKGKNIQYF

len: 14
v_gene: TRBV6-6
CDR3aa: CASSVRGFTDTQYF

len: 15
v_gene: TRBV12-3/TRBV12-4
CDR3aa: CASSSDRMSTDTQYF

len: 12
v_gene: TRBV20-1
CDR3aa: CSVRGGVDTQYF

len: 14
v_gene: TRBV13
CDR3aa: CASRPEDAVSPLHF

len: 17
v_gene: TRBV6-6
CDR3aa: CASSQGGSGGFRDTQYF

len: 19
v_gene: TRBV4-2
CDR3aa: CASSQARASGGTVVETQYF

len: 15
v_gene: TRBV6-5
CDR3aa: CASSYAAGGPHEQFF

len: 17
v_gene: TRBV7-6
CDR3aa: CASSLRTRTPYNSPLHF

len: 16
v_gene: TRBV12-3/TRBV12-4
CDR3aa: CASSPSDYSKGNEQYF

len: 15
v_gene: TRBV29-1
CDR3aa: CSVPRGVGLRDTQYF

len: 16
v_gene: TRBV6-2/TRBV6-3
CDR3aa: CASSYSRKSSYNEQFF

len: 15
v_gene: TRBV7-2
CDR3aa: CASSPRMLAWDTQYF

len: 14
v_gene: TRBV7-2
CDR3aa: CASSLVIDRGEAFF

len: 14
v_gene: TRBV6-2/TRBV6-3
CDR3aa: CAGSYDRAAETQYF

len: 14
v_gene: TRBV7-8
CDR3aa: CASSWDRSGYGYTF

len: 12
v_gene: TRBV14
CDR3aa: CASGIRFWEQYF

len: 15
v_gene: TRBV12-3/TRBV12-4
CDR3aa: CASSLGHFSGNTIYF

len: 14
v_gene: TRBV12-3/TRBV12-4
CDR3aa: CASSLEGGDTEAFF

len: 12
v_gene: TRBV6-2/TRBV6-3
CDR3aa: CASSNTGYEQYF

len: 13
v_gene: TRBV12-3/TRBV12-4
CDR3aa: CAGSARLSYEQYF

len: 18
v_gene: TRBV7-2
CDR3aa: CASSLEGQVPLYNSPLHF

len: 14
v_gene: TRBV20-1
CDR3aa: CSARTGTAKNIQYF

len: 14
v_gene: TRBV28
CDR3aa: CASSPLGGLYEQYF

len: 15
v_gene: TRBV7-2
CDR3aa: CASSLAGVLNTEAFF

len: 15
v_gene: TRBV6-1
CDR3aa: CASSPGVVSGNTIYF

len: 18
v_gene: TRBV12-3/TRBV12-4
CDR3aa: CASSYMEAGGPYNSPLHF

len: 16
v_gene: TRBV20-1
CDR3aa: CSAKNPGPGGTQPQHF

len: 13
v_gene: TRBV29-1
CDR3aa: CSVRHLRNYGYTF

len: 14
v_gene: TRBV6-5
CDR3aa: CASSPGGRGETQYF

len: 15
v_gene: TRBV20-1
CDR3aa: CSATRGGDSTDTQYF

len: 15
v_gene: TRBV7-9
CDR3aa: CASSLLRGGRHEQFF

len: 14
v_gene: TRBV6-6
CDR3aa: CASREQETNEKLFF

len: 16
v_gene: TRBV9
CDR3aa: CASSVVTESGYNEQFF

len: 17
v_gene: TRBV3-1
CDR3aa: CASSQGLNRGAAYEQYF

len: 14
v_gene: TRBV12-3/TRBV12-4
CDR3aa: CASSRVPTNEKLFF

len: 14
v_gene: TRBV29-1
CDR3aa: CSVIEGDTIYEQYF

len: 14
v_gene: TRBV6-5
CDR3aa: CASSLLAVQETQYF

len: 16
v_gene: TRBV6-5
CDR3aa: CASSLVSGGEGNEQLF

len: 15
v_gene: TRBV6-5
CDR3aa: CASSQHRDIPYEQYF

len: 15
v_gene: TRBV20-1
CDR3aa: CSAIRTGFSTDTQYF

len: 13
v_gene: TRBV3-1
CDR3aa: CASRPATNYGYTF

len: 15
v_gene: TRBV19
CDR3aa: CASSRGLADTGELFF

len: 16
v_gene: TRBV7-8
CDR3aa: CASSPRGLGVNTEAFF

len: 17
v_gene: TRBV24-1
CDR3aa: CATSEGTGYSGANVLTF

len: 13
v_gene: TRBV5-1
CDR3aa: CASTSTSGRVQYF

len: 12
v_gene: TRBV20-1
CDR3aa: CSAREQAYEQYF